What follows are 11 T cell receptor beta chains derived from one specimen sequenced in a study of monozygotic twins with inflammatory bowel disease. TCRdb reanalyzed the 5' RACE reads, giving one entry per CDR3 protein sequence and no DNA. This sample's table has about 210,000 distinct CDR3 sequences. Sequencing was done on a sample of blood. These receptors all stem from a human donor with ulcerative colitis or Crohn's disease, or a healthy co-twin of an affected twin (not recorded which).

The V call is TRBV28, the J call TRBJ1-5. Germline V gene lookup returns CDR1 MDHEN and CDR2 SYDVKM. CDR3 length: 12 residues. CDR3 protein: CATREPNQPQHF.

The chain recombines TRBV6-1 with TRBJ1-4; as DNA is missing, the TRBD1 call by TCRdb cannot be tested. CDR1 is MNHNS and CDR2 is SASEGT in the germline V gene. The CDR3 contains 16 residues. CDR3: CASSPHLDRDKLKLFF.

This chain connects TRBV10-3 to TRBJ2-3; the D call of TRBD2 rests on TCRdb alone, since no DNA is present to check it. The CDR3 consists of 14 residues. Germline V lookup: CDR1 ENHRY, CDR2 SYGVKD. CDR3 region: CAISESAGRHAQYF.

This sequence joins TRBV5-1 and TRBJ1-5; no DNA is available, so the TRBD1 call from TCRdb remains unchecked. Looked up from germline, CDR1 is SGHRS and CDR2 is YFSETQ. The CDR3 has 15 amino acids. The CDR3: CASSAEGGHGQPQHF.

The V gene is TRBV7-8, the J gene TRBJ2-3; there is no DNA to check the TCRdb D call of TRBD1. CDR1 and CDR2 (germline): SGHVS, FQNEAQ. CDR3 length equals 16 residues. CDR3 residues: CASSSGQGARTDTQYF. Drawing the rest from reference TRBV7-8 and TRBJ2-3, the complete variable domain is GAGVSQSPRYKVAKRGQDVALRCDPISGHVSLFWYQQALGQGPEFLTYFQNEAQLDKSGLPSDRFFAERPEGSVSTLKIQRTQQEDSAVYLCASSSGQGARTDTQYFGPGTRLTVL.

The J gene is TRBJ1-4, the V gene TRBV6-1; the TCRdb D gene call, TRBD1, has no DNA to confirm it. The germline V gene encodes CDR1 MNHNS and CDR2 SASEGT. The CDR3 sequence is 15 residues long. The CDR3 sequence is CASSTPRGVNEKLFF.

The V gene is TRBV7-2, the J gene TRBJ1-1; TCRdb picks TRBD1, but there is no DNA to check that call. CDR3 length: 15 amino acids. Germline assignment: CDR1 SGHTA and CDR2 FQGNSA. The CDR3 is CASSSYSQGNTEAFF.

The J gene is TRBJ2-7, the V gene TRBV20-1; TCRdb's assignment of TRBD1 cannot be checked, as there is no DNA. The germline V gene has CDR1 DFQATT and CDR2 SNEGSKA (reference sequence). This CDR3 has 15 residues. This CDR3 reads CSARTGGGPYYEQYF.

The V and J genes are TRBV12-3 or TRBV12-4 and TRBJ1-3. The CDR3 runs 16 residues. CDR3 in amino acids: CASSLSSGGSGNTIYF.

The genes are TRBV20-1 and TRBJ1-1. CDR3 length: 15 amino acids. Germline V gene sequence: CDR1 DFQATT, CDR2 SNEGSKA (reference sequence). This CDR3 is CSARDIARLNTEAFF.

The chain recombines TRBV5-1 with TRBJ1-1. CDR3 length: 14 amino acids. Germline CDR1 is SGHRS and CDR2 is YFSETQ. The CDR3 sequence is CASSLSQLNTEAFF.